Below, one TCR beta chain is given with its context. Its antigen is unknown. From germline, CDR1 is LNHDA and CDR2 SQIVND (reference sequence). The trim removed 5 bases at V and 2 bases at J, leaving 1 base unmatched. The CDR3 is 15 amino acids. 60 Vbeta and 13 Jbeta primers were used in PCR. As processed by the authors: Later, an analysis found about 80 million unique TCR beta chains, and about 9.9 million of these were shared. TCRdb's table, derived via immunoSEQ multiplex PCR, lists solely in-frame clones and lacks some. Clone size and the V and J calls come from that table; the DNA yielded D and trimming. Of roughly 140,000 clones listed, almost 85% are singletons. This entry belongs to a study of cytomegalovirus exposure and HLA in healthy donors. Study findings and constraints: 87-base-pair reads could not separate some V segments, including TRBV6-2 and TRBV6-3. DRB1 had the most TCR associations and HLA-C the fewest, a later analysis found, with rates varying by HLA locus. Later genetic work tied a missense DCLRE1C variant to beta-chain V and J trimming.

Sequenced input: PBMCs. This chain uses TRBV19 with TRBJ2-6, with 9 bases fitting TRBD1. The receptor was derived from a man in his thirties or forties in good health and CMV-seropositive. The CDR3 here is CASSRQGAGANVLTF. The CDR3 region has the DNA TGTGCCAGTAGTCGACAGGGGGCTGGGGCCAACGTCCTGACTTTC.